What follows are 10 T cell receptor beta chains derived from one specimen sequenced in a study of CD8 T cells in ankylosing spondylitis. TCRdb analysed the 5' RACE reads with MiXCR anew, one entry per CDR3 protein. This sample yields roughly 140,000 distinct CDR3 sequences, of which approximately 48% are seen a single time; roughly 15% belongs to the top ten. The specimen was synovial fluid, either unsorted or a sorted T cell fraction (not recorded which). These receptor sequences come from a male donor with ankylosing spondylitis.

This clonotype appeared a single time. This chain links TRBV4-3 with TRBJ1-2; D call uncertain. The V end was cut by 0 bases, the J end by 4 bases, with 15 bases between. This CDR3 is 16 amino acids long. Germline V gives CDR1 LGHNA, CDR2 YSLEER. CDR3 nucleotides: TGCGCCAGCAGCCAAGATGTTTGGGCGGCCCCCTATGGCTACACCTTC. Its translation: CASSQDVWAAPYGYTF.

This clonotype was found many times. The chain uses TRBV4-3 and TRBJ2-1; 7 positions agree with TRBD2. Germline assignment: CDR1 LGHNA and CDR2 YSLEER. Trimming at V came to 0 bases and at J to 3 bases, leaving 11 bases not matched to a gene. The CDR3 runs 18 residues. CDR3 protein: CASSQDGAAGVIYNEQFF. The CDR3 nucleotides are TGCGCCAGCAGCCAAGATGGGGCGGCGGGAGTTATCTACAATGAGCAGTTCTTC.

The rearrangement links TRBV20-1 to TRBJ1-6; D is perhaps TRBD1 (6 bases). Germline V gene lookup returns CDR1 DFQATT and CDR2 SNEGSKA (reference sequence). V lost 2 bases to trimming and J lost 3 bases, with 14 bases between them. The length of the CDR3 is 16 residues. The CDR3 loop is CSARRLGAGYNSPLHF. The CDR3 DNA reads TGCAGTGCTAGAAGGCTGGGGGCCGGCTATAATTCACCCCTCCACTTT.

This clonotype came up a few times. The J gene is TRBJ2-7, the V gene TRBV9; D is unclear. Germline V gene sequence: CDR1 SGDLS, CDR2 YYNGEE. V shed 4 bases and J shed 4 bases, with 12 bases lying between them. This CDR3 spans 13 amino acids. The CDR3, as DNA: TGTGCCAGCAGCTTTAGATATGGATACGAGCAGTACTTC. The encoded protein is CASSFRYGYEQYF.

This chain uses TRBV18 with TRBJ2-2; D remains unclear. The CDR3 length is 13 residues. Trimming pared 1 base from V and 5 bases from J, leaving 5 bases between. CDR1 KGHSH and CDR2 LQKENI come from the germline V gene. CDR3 region: CASSPLPTGELFF. The DNA of the CDR3 is TGTGCCAGCTCACCACTTCCGACCGGGGAGCTGTTTTTT.

This clonotype turned up a few times. This sequence joins TRBV20-1 and TRBJ2-7; TRBD2 aligns across 11 bases. The germline gives CDR1 DFQATT, CDR2 SNEGSKA (reference sequence). This CDR3 has 14 amino acids. J gave up 2 bases and V 3 bases, and 3 bases lay outside the gene matches. The CDR3 coding sequence is TGCAGTGCTAGGGGACTAGCGGAACCCTACGAGCAGTACTTC. This codes for CSARGLAEPYEQYF.

This clonotype was seen only once. The V and J genes are TRBV20-1 and TRBJ2-1; 16 bases are shared with TRBD2. The CDR3 runs 18 residues. J lost 4 bases, V lost 5 bases, and 11 bases had no gene match. Looked up from germline, CDR1 is DFQATT and CDR2 is SNEGSKA (reference sequence). The CDR3 DNA sequence: TGCAGTGCTCCCGTCCCGGGACTAGCGGGAGGGTCTTACAATGAGCAGTTCTTC. Protein sequence: CSAPVPGLAGGSYNEQFF.

This rearrangement joins TRBV5-1 to TRBJ2-3; TRBD1 agrees at 8 bases. The germline V gene has CDR1 SGHRS and CDR2 YFSETQ. After removal of 1 base from V and 4 bases from J, the junction contained 8 bases not matched to a gene. The CDR3 has 16 amino acids. This CDR3 reads CASSLNSRGRADTQYF. CDR3 bases: TGCGCCAGCAGCTTGAACTCCAGGGGGCGGGCAGATACGCAGTATTTT.

This clonotype was recorded a few times. The V call is TRBV5-1, the J call TRBJ2-7; D is uncertain. Trimming cost V 0 bases and J 4 bases, with 11 bases left between them. This CDR3 has 14 amino acids. Germline CDR1 SGHRS, CDR2 YFSETQ. The CDR3 spells CASSLVLHGYEQYF. The CDR3 region has the DNA TGCGCCAGCAGCTTGGTCCTGCACGGATACGAGCAGTACTTC.

This clonotype was found a few times. This chain joins TRBV3-1 and TRBJ1-3; D possibly corresponds to TRBD1 (5 bases). CDR1 and CDR2 from the germline V gene are LGHDT and YNNKEL (reference sequence). The CDR3 is made up of 12 amino acids. Trimming left V 3 bases short and J 7 bases short, with 7 bases between. CDR3 sequence reads: CASSQGLNTIYF. The CDR3 DNA reads TGTGCCAGCAGCCAGGGGCTTAACACCATATATTTT.